Presented here are 11 T cell receptor beta chains from one specimen sequenced in a study of human T cells and chemical hapten exposure. TCRdb ran MiXCR on the RACE reads and lists one entry per CDR3 protein. Counted here are around 200,000 distinct CDR3 sequences, nearly 30% occurring once; the ten biggest clones make up approximately 3%. Time point specified: pre-sensitization, week 0. Indicated treatment: therapeutic diphenylcyclopropenone sensitization with weekly scalp DPC. Here the sequenced sample was whole blood, taken in connection with sensitization to the hapten diphenylcyclopropenone (DPC). Receptors originate from a woman aged 25 to 39 with alopecia areata. Some clones in this sample may be carry-over from other donors' samples.

The chain couples TRBV5-1 to TRBJ1-2; 7 nucleotides align to TRBD1. CDR3 length equals 12 residues. V shed 7 bases and J 8 bases; nucleotides not matched to a gene: 8. Looked up from germline, CDR1 is SGHRS and CDR2 is YFSETQ. The CDR3 bases are TGCGCCAGCGGCAAGACAGGGTTCGGCTACACCTTC. Amino acids: CASGKTGFGYTF.

V and J are TRBV28 and TRBJ1-5, with D maybe TRBD1 (6 bases). The CDR3 contains 14 residues. Germline V gene data show CDR1 as MDHEN and CDR2 as SYDVKM. Trimming shortened V by 7 bases and J by 1 base, and 11 bases separated the two germline ends. CDR3 region: CASIRGGSNQPQHF. CDR3 nucleotide sequence: TGTGCCAGCATAAGGGGGGGGAGCAATCAGCCCCAGCATTTT.

This chain uses TRBV2 with TRBJ1-5; D may be TRBD1 (5 bases). Germline CDR1 reads SNHLY; CDR2 reads FYNNEI. CDR3 length equals 15 residues. Trimming cost V 5 bases and J 4 bases, with 15 bases left between them. This chain's CDR3 is CASSPARGLNQPQHF. The CDR3 bases are TGTGCCAGCAGTCCGGCGCGGGGCCTTAATCAGCCCCAGCATTTT.

V usage is TRBV4-2 and J usage is TRBJ1-2; no definite D call. The germline V gene encodes CDR1 LGHNA and CDR2 YNFKEQ. This CDR3 is 17 amino acids long. The V and J ends lost 0 bases and 2 bases respectively, with 16 bases between them. CDR3 protein: CASSQEERTEVNYGYTF. CDR3 coding DNA: TGTGCCAGCAGCCAAGAAGAGCGGACGGAAGTAAACTATGGCTACACCTTC.

This chain joins TRBV28 and TRBJ2-6; 7 positions agree with TRBD1. V was pared by 4 bases and J by 2 bases, with 2 bases of the junction left unmatched. CDR3 size: 15 residues. Per germline, CDR1 MDHEN and CDR2 SYDVKM. DNA of the CDR3: TGTGCCAGCAGTTCAGGGGGTACTGGGGCCAACGTCCTGACTTTC. Protein product: CASSSGGTGANVLTF.

This clonotype turned up a few times. The chain combines TRBV5-1 with TRBJ1-1; D call uncertain. The CDR3 totals 14 residues. Germline V gives CDR1 SGHRS, CDR2 YFSETQ. Trimming cost V 4 bases and J 5 bases, with 15 bases left between them. The CDR3 nucleotides are TGCGCCAGCAGCCCAACAGCTGGAGGGACTGAAGCTTTCTTT. It encodes CASSPTAGGTEAFF.

The chain has TRBV29-1 and TRBJ2-3, with D hard to call. Trimming removed 3 bases from V and 0 bases from J, with 16 bases in between. CDR1 is SQVTM and CDR2 is ANQGSEA in the germline V gene. The CDR3 has 16 residues. The CDR3 DNA is TGCAGCGTTGACACCGTGGGCAGGCAAAGCACAGATACGCAGTATTTT. Translated: CSVDTVGRQSTDTQYF.

V is TRBV29-1 and J is TRBJ1-1, with D possibly matching TRBD1 (6 bases). This CDR3 spans 13 amino acids. V was shortened by 3 bases and J by 3 bases, with 11 bases between the two germline ends. CDR1 and CDR2 from the germline V gene are SQVTM and ANQGSEA. In DNA form, the CDR3 reads TGCAGCGTTGAGGCGGGGGGCTACACTGAAGCTTTCTTT. It is translated as CSVEAGGYTEAFF.

The rearrangement joins TRBV11-1 to TRBJ1-6, with a possible D match to TRBD1 (5 bases). Trimming pared 0 bases from V and 9 bases from J, leaving 9 bases between. Germline V gene data show CDR1 as SGHAT and CDR2 as FQDESV (reference sequence). The CDR3 contains 14 residues. The CDR3 region has the DNA TGTGCCAGCAGCTTAGCAGGGGCAAGTTCACCCCTCCACTTT. Amino acids: CASSLAGASSPLHF. Drawing the rest from reference TRBV11-1 and TRBJ1-6, the complete variable domain is EAEVAQSPRYKITEKSQAVAFWCDPISGHATLYWYRQILGQGPELLVQFQDESVVDDSQLPKDRFSAERLKGVDSTLKIQPAELGDSAMYLCASSLAGASSPLHFGNGTRLTVT.

This clonotype came up a few times. The chain employs TRBV28 and TRBJ1-3; TRBD1 matches 8 bases. This CDR3 has 14 residues. Germline V gives CDR1 MDHEN, CDR2 SYDVKM. V lost 8 bases, J lost 1 base, and 4 bases stayed unmatched. CDR3 sequence reads: CASGQGPSGNTIYF. The DNA for the CDR3 is TGTGCCAGCGGACAGGGCCCATCTGGAAACACCATATATTTT.

This clonotype was observed a few times. This chain joins TRBV5-1 and TRBJ2-2; TRBD1 might be the D (6 bases). This CDR3 comprises 14 residues. Germline V gene lookup returns CDR1 SGHRS and CDR2 YFSETQ. V lost 1 base and J lost 6, with 10 bases in between. The CDR3 loop is CASSLKQGAGELFF. CDR3 nucleotide sequence: TGCGCCAGCAGCTTGAAACAGGGCGCCGGGGAGCTGTTTTTT.